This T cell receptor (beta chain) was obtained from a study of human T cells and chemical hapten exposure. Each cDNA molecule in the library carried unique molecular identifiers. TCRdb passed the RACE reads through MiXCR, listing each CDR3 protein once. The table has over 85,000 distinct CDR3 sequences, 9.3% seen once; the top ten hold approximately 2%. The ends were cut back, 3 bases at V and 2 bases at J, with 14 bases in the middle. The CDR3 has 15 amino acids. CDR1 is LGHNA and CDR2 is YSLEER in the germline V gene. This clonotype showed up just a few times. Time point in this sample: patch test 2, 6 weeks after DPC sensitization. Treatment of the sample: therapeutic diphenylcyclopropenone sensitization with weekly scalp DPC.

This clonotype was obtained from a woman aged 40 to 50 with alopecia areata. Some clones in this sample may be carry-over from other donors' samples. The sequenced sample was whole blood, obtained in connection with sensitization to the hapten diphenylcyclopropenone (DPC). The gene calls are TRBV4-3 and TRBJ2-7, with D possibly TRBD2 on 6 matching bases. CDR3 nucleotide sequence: TGCGCCAGCAGCCAGGAACCCGGGACTCCCTACGAGCAGTACTTC. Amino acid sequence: CASSQEPGTPYEQYF.